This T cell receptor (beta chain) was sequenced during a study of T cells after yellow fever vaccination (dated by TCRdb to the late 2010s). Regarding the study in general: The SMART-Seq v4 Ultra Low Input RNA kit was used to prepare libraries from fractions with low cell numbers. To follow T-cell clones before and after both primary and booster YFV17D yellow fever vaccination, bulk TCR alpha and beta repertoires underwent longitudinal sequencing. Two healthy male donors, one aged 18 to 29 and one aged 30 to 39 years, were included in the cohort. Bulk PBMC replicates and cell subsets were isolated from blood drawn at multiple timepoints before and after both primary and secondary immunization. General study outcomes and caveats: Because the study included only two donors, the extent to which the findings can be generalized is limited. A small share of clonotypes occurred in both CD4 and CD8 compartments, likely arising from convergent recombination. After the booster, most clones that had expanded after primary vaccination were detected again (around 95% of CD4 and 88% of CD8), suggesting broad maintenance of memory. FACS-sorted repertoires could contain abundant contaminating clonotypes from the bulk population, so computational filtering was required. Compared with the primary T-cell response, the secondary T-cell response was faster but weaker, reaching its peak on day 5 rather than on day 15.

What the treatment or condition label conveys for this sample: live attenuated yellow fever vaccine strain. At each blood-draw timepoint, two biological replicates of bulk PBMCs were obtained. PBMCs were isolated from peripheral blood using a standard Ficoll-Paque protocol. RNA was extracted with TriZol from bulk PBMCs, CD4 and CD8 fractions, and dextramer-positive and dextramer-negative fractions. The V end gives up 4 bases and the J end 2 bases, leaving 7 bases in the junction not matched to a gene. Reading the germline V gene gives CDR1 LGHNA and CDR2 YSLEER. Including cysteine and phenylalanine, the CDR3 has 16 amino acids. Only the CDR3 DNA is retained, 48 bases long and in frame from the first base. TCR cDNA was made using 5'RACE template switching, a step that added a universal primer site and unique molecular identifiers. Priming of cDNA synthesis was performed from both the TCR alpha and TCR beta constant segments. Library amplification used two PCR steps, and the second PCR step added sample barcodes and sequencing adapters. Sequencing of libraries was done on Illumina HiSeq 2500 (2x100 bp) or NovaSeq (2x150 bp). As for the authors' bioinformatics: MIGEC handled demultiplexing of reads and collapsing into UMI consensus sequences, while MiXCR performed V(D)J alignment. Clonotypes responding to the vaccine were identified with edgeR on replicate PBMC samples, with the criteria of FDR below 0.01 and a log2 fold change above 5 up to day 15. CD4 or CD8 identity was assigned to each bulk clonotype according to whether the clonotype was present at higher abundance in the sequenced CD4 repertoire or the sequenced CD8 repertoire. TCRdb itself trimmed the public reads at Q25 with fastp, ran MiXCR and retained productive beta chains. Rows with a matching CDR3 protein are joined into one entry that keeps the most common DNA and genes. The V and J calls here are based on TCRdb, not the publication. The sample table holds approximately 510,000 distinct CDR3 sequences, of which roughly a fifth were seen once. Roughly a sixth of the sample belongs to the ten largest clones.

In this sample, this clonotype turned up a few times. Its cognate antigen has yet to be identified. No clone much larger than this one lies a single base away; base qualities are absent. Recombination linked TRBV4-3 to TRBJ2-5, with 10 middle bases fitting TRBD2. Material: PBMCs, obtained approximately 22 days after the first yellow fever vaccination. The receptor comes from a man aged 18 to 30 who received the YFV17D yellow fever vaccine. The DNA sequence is TGCGCCAGCAGCCGGGGAGCGGGGGGGGGTCAAGAGACCCAGTACTTC. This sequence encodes CASSRGAGGGQETQYF.